This is a list of T cell receptor beta chains from one sample in a study of blood T cells in healthy people across ages. TCRdb processed the 5' RACE reads anew with MiXCR; each CDR3 protein has one entry. Of roughly 500,000 distinct CDR3 sequences listed, roughly 29% are singletons. The sample was blood. All receptors derive from an older woman in good health. CDR3s include the opening cysteine and the closing phenylalanine or tryptophan. The D gene is left open where the match is weak. The listing skips clone size in some rows; elsewhere it reads once, few, many or a size class.

TRBV10-3	.	.	TRBJ1-3	TGTGCCATCAGGAAGACAGATTATACCTCTGGAAACACCATATATTTT	CAIRKTDYTSGNTIYF
TRBV6-2/TRBV6-3	TRBD2	.	TRBJ2-5	TGTGCCAGCAGTTACGGGACTAGCGGGGTAGAGACCCAGTACTTC	CASSYGTSGVETQYF
TRBV11-2	.	many	TRBJ2-6	TGTGCCAGCAGCTTACAGGTCTCTGGGGCCAACGTCCTGACTTTC	CASSLQVSGANVLTF
TRBV4-3	.	once	TRBJ2-7	TGCGCCAGCAGCCAAAGTTGGGGCGGCTACTACGAGCAGTACTTC	CASSQSWGGYYEQYF
TRBV29-1	.	.	TRBJ2-5	TGCGGCGTTGAACTAACAGGCCAAGAGACCCAGTACTTC	CGVELTGQETQYF
TRBV2	TRBD1	few	TRBJ2-7	TGTGCCAGCAGTCGGACAGGTTCCCTTACCTACGAGCAGTACTTC	CASSRTGSLTYEQYF
TRBV5-1	.	few	TRBJ1-2	TGCGCCAGCAGCTTGGAGGGTCCGCGGGGCTACACCTTC	CASSLEGPRGYTF
TRBV29-1	.	.	TRBJ2-3	TGCAGCGTTGAACCTCGGGGGACTGAACCCACAGATACGCAGTATTTT	CSVEPRGTEPTDTQYF
TRBV6-1	TRBD1	.	TRBJ2-7	TGTGCCAGCAGTGACACTCCGGGACAGGGAGGTTCCTACGAGCAGTACTTC	CASSDTPGQGGSYEQYF
TRBV4-3	.	.	TRBJ2-7	TGCGCCAGCAGCCAAGATTACAACTACGAGCAGTACTTC	CASSQDYNYEQYF
TRBV2	TRBD2	few	TRBJ2-5	TGTGCCAGCAGTGAAGACCGACTAGCGCAGGCTGGGGAGCAGTACTTC	CASSEDRLAQAGEQYF
TRBV10-3	.	.	TRBJ2-2	TGTGCCATCAGTGAGACTGGGGTCAACGCGAACACCGGGGAGCTGTTTTTT	CAISETGVNANTGELFF
TRBV5-1	.	many	TRBJ2-3	TGCGCCAGCAGCTTTCAGGGAACAGATACGCAGTATTTT	CASSFQGTDTQYF
TRBV7-9	.	.	TRBJ1-4	TGTGCCAGCAGCTTACAGGGTTTAAGTGAAAAACTGTTTTTT	CASSLQGLSEKLFF
TRBV10-3	TRBD2	few	TRBJ2-1	TGTGCCATCACCACGGGCGGGGGACGGTCCTACAATGAGCAGTTCTTC	CAITTGGGRSYNEQFF
TRBV7-9	TRBD1	.	TRBJ2-1	TGTGCCAGCAGCTTAGGGGCGACAGGGGATCGTAGTGAGCAGTTCTTC	CASSLGATGDRSEQFF
TRBV4-1	.	.	TRBJ1-2	TGCGCCAGCAGCCAAGTCCCAGGGGAGTTCTATGGCTACACCTTC	CASSQVPGEFYGYTF
TRBV15	.	few	TRBJ1-5	TGTGCCACCAGCAGAGATAGGGCAGGGCCTTACCAGCCCCAGCATTTT	CATSRDRAGPYQPQHF
TRBV7-2	.	.	TRBJ2-5	TGTGCCAGCAGCGCAGCTAGCGTGTTCCCATTCTTC	CASSAASVFPFF
TRBV20-1	.	.	TRBJ2-7	TGCAGTGCTAGATATAACAGTGACGAGCAGTACTTC	CSARYNSDEQYF
TRBV28	.	.	TRBJ1-1	TGTGCCAGCAGCCCGGGGGGGCATATGAACACTGAAGCCTTCTTT	CASSPGGHMNTEAFF
TRBV20-1	TRBD2	.	TRBJ2-1	TGCAGTGCTCGTGGGACTAGCGGGGGAATCAATGAGCAGTTCTTC	CSARGTSGGINEQFF
TRBV29-1	.	.	TRBJ1-2	TGCAGCGTTGAAGAGTGGGAACTCCCCTATGGCTACACCTTC	CSVEEWELPYGYTF
TRBV7-2	.	.	TRBJ1-5	TGTGCCAGCAGCGCCACCCAGGCGCAGCCCCAGCATTTT	CASSATQAQPQHF
TRBV5-1	TRBD1	.	TRBJ1-4	TGCGCCAGCAGCGCCCCGGACAGGGTCGGTGAAAAACTGTTTTTT	CASSAPDRVGEKLFF
TRBV27	.	.	TRBJ2-1	TGTGCCAGCAGCGTGATGCGAGGCTCCGATGAGCAGTTCTTC	CASSVMRGSDEQFF
TRBV20-1	.	few	TRBJ1-2	TGCAGTGCTAGAGGGACATACGGGACGGTCTATGGCTACACCTTC	CSARGTYGTVYGYTF
TRBV10-3	TRBD2	few	TRBJ2-5	TGTGCCATCAGTGACTCCCAGCGGGGACTCGGGGAGACCCAGTACTTC	CAISDSQRGLGETQYF
TRBV20-1	.	few	TRBJ2-7	TGCAGTGCTGTCAGGGGCGAGCAGTACTTC	CSAVRGEQYF
TRBV3-1	.	.	TRBJ1-1	TGTGCCAGCAGCCGCGGGCAGGGGATTGAAGCTTTCTTT	CASSRGQGIEAFF
TRBV6-2/TRBV6-3	.	few	TRBJ2-3	TGTGCCAGCAAAGAGGAAGGACCAGATACGCAGTATTTT	CASKEEGPDTQYF
TRBV5-1	TRBD2	few	TRBJ2-3	TGCGCCAGCCTTCCAACGGGAGCGGGGGGCGTGGATACGCAGTATTTT	CASLPTGAGGVDTQYF
TRBV12-3/TRBV12-4	.	.	TRBJ2-3	TGTGCCAGCAGCCTCGGGTATACGCAGTATTTT	CASSLGYTQYF